One and the same sample provided the 20 T cell receptor beta chains below, sequenced in a study of T-cell memory formation after mild COVID-19. MiXCR, run by TCRdb on the 5' RACE reads, gives a single entry per CDR3 protein. Of hundreds of thousands of distinct CDR3 sequences in the sample, roughly 13% were seen once. Source material: PBMCs or a T cell subset sorted from them (not recorded which). The source of these receptors is a man aged 18 to 29 who had mild COVID-19 (a few samples of this study predate the infection). Cell type and time point are not known.

V is TRBV5-1 and J is TRBJ2-3, with 11 bases matching TRBD2. The CDR3 totals 16 residues. Germline CDR1 and CDR2: SGHRS and YFSETQ. V lost 2 bases, J lost 6 bases, and 8 bases stayed unmatched. CDR3 DNA: TGCGCCAGCAGCTTAGGTAGCGGGGGGGCAGTGGATACGCAGTATTTT. Protein product: CASSLGSGGAVDTQYF.

In its sample, this clonotype was seen a few times. The chain combines TRBV15 with TRBJ1-4; D perhaps matches TRBD1 (5 bases). The CDR3 is 15 residues long. CDR1 and CDR2 from the germline V gene are LNHNV and YYDKDF (reference sequence). V was pared by 1 base and J by 8 bases, with 14 bases between. The CDR3 bases are TGTGCCACCAGCAGAGGATCGGGGGGTGGAGAAAAACTGTTTTTT. Residues: CATSRGSGGGEKLFF.

The CDR3 sequence: CATSRVRQGNTEAFF. DNA of the CDR3: TGTGCCACCAGCAGAGTGAGACAGGGGAACACTGAAGCTTTCTTT. This sequence joins TRBV15 and TRBJ1-1; 7 nucleotides line up with TRBD1. V was pared by 1 base and J by 1 base, with 3 bases of the junction left unmatched. The germline gives CDR1 LNHNV, CDR2 YYDKDF (reference sequence). The CDR3 length is 15 residues.

The rearrangement joins TRBV19 to TRBJ1-5, with D possibly TRBD1 on 6 matching bases. Germline values: CDR1 LNHDA, CDR2 SQIVND (reference sequence). The CDR3 has 17 residues. V was trimmed by 0 bases and J by 4 bases, leaving 16 bases between them. The CDR3 loop is CASSIDPDRHPNQPQHF. The CDR3 DNA reads TGTGCCAGTAGTATAGACCCTGACAGGCATCCGAATCAGCCCCAGCATTTT.

Ten or more counts support this clonotype. The rearrangement uses TRBV7-9 and TRBJ2-5; TRBD1 aligns across 9 bases. The V gene end was trimmed by 8 bases and the J gene end by 3 bases; junction bases not matched to a gene: 4. The CDR3 extends over 13 amino acids. The V gene's germline CDR1 is SEHNR and CDR2 FQNEAQ (reference sequence). The CDR3 region is CASLRTGEETQYF. The DNA for the CDR3 is TGTGCCAGCCTCCGGACAGGGGAAGAGACCCAGTACTTC.

This clonotype was observed a handful of times. V usage is TRBV7-2 and J usage is TRBJ2-7, with D tentatively TRBD1 (5 bases). V was cut by 8 bases and J by 4 bases, with 15 bases left in between. This CDR3 is built from 13 residues. Per germline, CDR1 SGHTA and CDR2 FQGNSA. CDR3 coding DNA: TGTGCCAGCCGAATGGCAGGGCTGTACGAGCAGTACGTC. Amino acid sequence: CASRMAGLYEQYV.

This clonotype has ten or more counts. The rearrangement links TRBV12-3 or TRBV12-4 to TRBJ1-6, with D possibly TRBD1 on 6 matching bases. The CDR3 is 14 amino acids. Trimming left V 5 bases short and J 10 bases short, with 15 bases between. The CDR3 here is CASSPTGMKSPLHF. CDR3 nucleotide sequence: TGTGCCAGCAGTCCAACAGGGATGAAATCACCCCTCCACTTT.

In this sample, this clonotype turned up many times. A read error may produce the germline difference seen at one junction end. The chain employs TRBV7-7 and TRBJ1-1; weak D call: TRBD1 (5 bases). Germline V lookup: CDR1 SSHAT, CDR2 FNYEAQ (reference sequence). This CDR3 comprises 14 residues. The CDR3: CASSSSGGNTEAFF. The CDR3, as DNA: TGTGCTAGCAGCTCGTCTGGGGGAAACACTGAAGCTTTCTTT.

Only a few counts were recorded for this clonotype. This sequence joins TRBV6-6 and TRBJ2-7; the D is unclear. Germline assignment: CDR1 MNHNY and CDR2 SVGAGI (reference sequence). The ends were cut back, 7 bases at V and 6 bases at J, with 16 bases in the middle. The CDR3 contains 13 residues. CDR3 loop: CASTPRPLLEQYV. CDR3 nucleotide sequence: TGTGCCAGCACCCCTCGCCCCCTCCTCGAGCAGTACGTC.

This clonotype was seen a handful of times. The rearrangement joins TRBV28 to TRBJ1-6; 7 bases match TRBD1. Germline V CDR1 and CDR2: MDHEN, SYDVKM. Trimming at V came to 6 bases and at J to 13 bases, leaving 12 bases not matched to a gene. CDR3 length: 14 residues. CDR3 protein: CASSPGQARGPLHF. The CDR3 DNA reads as TGTGCCAGCAGCCCCGGACAGGCCCGAGGGCCCCTCCACTTT.

This clonotype was picked up a small number of times. This chain joins TRBV5-1 and TRBJ2-2, with TRBD1 as a possible D gene (5 bases). The CDR3 covers 16 residues. V lost 0 bases and J lost 4, with 13 bases in between. Looked up from germline, CDR1 is SGHRS and CDR2 is YFSETQ. CDR3 DNA sequence: TGCGCCAGCAGCTTGGCCGGCTGGGGCGGCACCGGGGAGCTGTTTTTT. Amino acid sequence: CASSLAGWGGTGELFF. The whole variable domain, remainder taken from reference TRBV5-1 and TRBJ2-2, is KAGVTQTPRYLIKTRGQQVTLSCSPISGHRSVSWYQQTPGQGLQFLFEYFSETQRNKGNFPGRFSGRQFSNSRSEMNVSTLELGDSALYLCASSLAGWGGTGELFFGEGSRLTVL.

The chain uses TRBV7-9 and TRBJ1-1; 7 nucleotides agree with TRBD1. The CDR3 is 16 residues long. Germline lookup yields CDR1 SEHNR and CDR2 FQNEAQ (reference sequence). V gave up 0 bases and J gave up 1 base; unmatched junction bases: 5. Written as DNA, the CDR3 is TGTGCCAGCAGCTTAGCTGTCGGGACAGCGAACACTGAAGCTTTCTTT. Amino acids: CASSLAVGTANTEAFF.

This clonotype was counted a few times. The CDR3 reads CASTRTGKTEAFF. Here the CDR3 DNA reads TGTGCCAGCACTCGAACAGGAAAAACTGAAGCTTTCTTT. V gene TRBV12-3 or TRBV12-4 combines with J gene TRBJ1-1; a possible D gene is TRBD1 (5 bases). Trimming left V 7 bases short and J 5 bases short, with 14 bases between. This CDR3 comprises 13 residues.

The genes are TRBV10-3 and TRBJ2-7; the D gene is possibly TRBD2 (6 bases). This CDR3 region has 13 residues. Looked up from germline, CDR1 is ENHRY and CDR2 is SYGVKD. The V end was cut by 10 bases, the J end by 0 bases, with 13 bases between. CDR3 sequence: CATGTDLSYEQYV. DNA for the CDR3: TGTGCCACCGGGACTGACCTCTCCTACGAGCAGTACGTC.

The chain combines TRBV7-9 with TRBJ2-7, with 12 nucleotides matching TRBD1. J was trimmed by 5 bases and V by 4 bases; bases with no gene match: 3. Germline CDR1 reads SEHNR; CDR2 reads FQNEAQ (reference sequence). The CDR3 loop spans 14 amino acids. The CDR3 DNA reads TGTGCCAGCAGCTCCGGGACAGGGGGCAACGAGCAGTACTTC. Translated, it gives CASSSGTGGNEQYF.

The chain recombines TRBV5-6 with TRBJ1-1; 8 positions match TRBD1. The CDR3 loop spans 16 amino acids. V was clipped by 4 bases and J by 3 bases; unmatched bases: 11. Looked up from germline, CDR1 is SGHDT and CDR2 is YYEEEE. CDR3 nucleotides: TGTGCCAGCAGCATGGGGATGGGACAGGTGTACACTGAAGCTTTCTTT. Its translation: CASSMGMGQVYTEAFF.

V is TRBV13 and J is TRBJ2-5; weak D call: TRBD1 (5 bases). This CDR3 comprises 14 residues. Per the germline V gene, CDR1 is PRHDT and CDR2 is FYEKMQ (reference sequence). Deletions cut 5 bases from V and 3 bases from J, with 13 bases between. CDR3 DNA sequence: TGTGCCAGCAGCCCGACAGAGTTAGAAGAGACCCAGTACTTC. Protein sequence: CASSPTELEETQYF.

This clonotype was seen only a few times. This chain joins TRBV24-1 and TRBJ2-5, with D unclear. The CDR3 runs 13 residues. CDR1 KGHDR and CDR2 SFDVKD come from the germline V gene. Deletions cut 6 bases from V and 1 base from J, with 8 bases between. DNA for the CDR3: TGTGCCACCAGTCAGGCGAGCCAAGAGACCCAGTACTTC. Its protein product is CATSQASQETQYF.

The V gene is TRBV21-1, the J gene TRBJ2-7. TRBV21-1 is given as a pseudogene. The CDR3 is 14 amino acids. As DNA, the CDR3 is TGTGCCAGCAGCAAAGACAGGGACTCCTACGAGCAGTACGTC. It is translated as CASSKDRDSYEQYV.

The V and J genes are TRBV28 and TRBJ2-2; tentatively, D is TRBD1 (5 bases). CDR1 MDHEN and CDR2 SYDVKM come from the germline V gene. The V end was cut by 5 bases, the J end by 0 bases, with 7 bases between. This CDR3 has 14 amino acids. CDR3: CASSGHANTGELFF. The CDR3 bases are TGTGCCAGCAGTGGACACGCGAACACCGGGGAGCTGTTTTTT.